This T cell receptor (beta chain) was obtained from a study of blood T cell repertoires in COVID-19. Study-wide context: Collection of acute and convalescent COVID-19 samples took place in the United States, Italy and Spain. The analysed material was cDNA or gDNA that came from T cells, B-cell-depleted T cells, or PBMCs.

Germline CDR1 is WSHSY and CDR2 is SAAADI. This CDR3 is built from 15 residues. V dropped 7 bases and J dropped 1 base, with 13 bases sitting between them. Original methodology: Reference gene primer amplification gave nucleated cell count estimates. Method: immunoSEQ multiplex PCR; TCRdb's copy keeps in-frame clones and lacks some. V and J calls and clone size follow that table, whereas D and trimming were derived from the DNA. The table has around 100,000 clones, 87% seen once. The sequence was obtained from a human donor in a cohort sampled during active COVID-19. The chain links TRBV10-2 to TRBJ2-2; the D gene is possibly TRBD2 (7 bases). Specimen: peripheral blood. CDR3 protein: CASTDGGLNTGELFF. CDR3 bases: TGCGCCAGCACTGACGGGGGGCTGAACACCGGGGAGCTGTTTTTT.